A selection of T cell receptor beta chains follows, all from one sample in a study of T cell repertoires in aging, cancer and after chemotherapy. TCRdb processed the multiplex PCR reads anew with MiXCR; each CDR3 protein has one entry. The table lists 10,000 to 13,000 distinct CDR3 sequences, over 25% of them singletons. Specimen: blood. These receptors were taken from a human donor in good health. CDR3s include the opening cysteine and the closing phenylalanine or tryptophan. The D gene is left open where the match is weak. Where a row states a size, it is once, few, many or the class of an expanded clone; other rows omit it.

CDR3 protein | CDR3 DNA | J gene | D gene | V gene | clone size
CASSSLAGSTGNEQFF | TGTGCCAGCAGTTCCCTAGCGGGAAGTACTGGGAATGAGCAGTTCTTC | TRBJ2-1 | TRBD2 | TRBV28 | NA
CASSYSSETQYF | TGTGCCAGCAGTTACTCGAGCGAGACCCAGTACTTC | TRBJ2-5 | NA | TRBV6-6 | NA
CAWSVGYSNQPQHF | TGTGCCTGGAGTGTAGGGTATAGCAATCAGCCCCAGCATTTT | TRBJ1-5 | NA | TRBV30 | NA
CASSISGIPYKQYF | TGTGCCAGCAGCATTAGCGGGATACCTTATAAGCAGTACTTC | TRBJ2-7 | TRBD2 | TRBV6-5 | NA
CASSERSPPLHF | TGTGCCAGCAGTGAAAGGAGTCCTCCCCTCCACTTT | TRBJ1-6 | NA | TRBV6-1 | few
CASSPEGETYGYTF | TGTGCCAGCTCACCTGAGGGGGAAACCTATGGCTACACCTTC | TRBJ1-2 | NA | TRBV18 | NA
CSARRGTDYEQYF | TGCAGTGCTCGTCGAGGAACAGACTACGAGCAGTACTTC | TRBJ2-7 | NA | TRBV20-1 | NA
CASSPNYEQYF | TGTGCCAGCAGCCCAAACTACGAGCAGTACTTC | TRBJ2-7 | NA | TRBV6-2/TRBV6-3 | NA
CASSTGLAEQFF | TGTGCCAGCAGCACCGGACTAGCGGAGCAGTTCTTC | TRBJ2-1 | TRBD2 | TRBV11-3 | once
CSVEDLRGGVRTDTQYF | TGCAGCGTTGAAGATCTTCGAGGGGGGGTTCGCACAGATACGCAGTATTTT | TRBJ2-3 | NA | TRBV29-1 | medium-sized
CSAERGATDTQYF | TGCAGTGCTGAGCGGGGGGCCACAGATACGCAGTATTTT | TRBJ2-3 | TRBD2 | TRBV20-1 | few
CASSFNTGGDYGYTF | TGTGCCAGCAGCTTCAATACAGGGGGTGACTATGGCTACACCTTC | TRBJ1-2 | TRBD1 | TRBV5-4 | NA
CASSRGWNTGELFF | TGTGCCAGCTCAAGGGGGTGGAACACCGGGGAGCTGTTTTTT | TRBJ2-2 | NA | TRBV6-5 | NA
CASFGGTSPNNEQFF | TGTGCCAGCTTTGGTGGGACTAGCCCTAACAATGAGCAGTTCTTC | TRBJ2-1 | TRBD2 | TRBV6-2/TRBV6-3 | NA
CASSWAPSGSNQPQHF | TGTGCCAGCAGCTGGGCACCGAGCGGTAGCAATCAGCCCCAGCATTTT | TRBJ1-5 | NA | TRBV5-5 | few
CASSERRDGTQYF | TGCGCCAGCAGTGAGAGGAGGGACGGTACGCAGTATTTT | TRBJ2-3 | NA | TRBV10-1 | NA
CASSLVREGPDTQYF | TGTGCCAGCAGCTTGGTGCGGGAGGGCCCAGATACGCAGTATTTT | TRBJ2-3 | TRBD2 | TRBV5-6 | few
CASSLARLGQPDYGYTF | TGTGCCAGCAGCTTAGCCCGATTAGGACAGCCAGACTATGGCTACACCTTC | TRBJ1-2 | NA | TRBV7-4 | few
CASSELVGSTDTQYF | TGTGCCAGCAGTGAATTAGTTGGGAGCACAGATACGCAGTATTTT | TRBJ2-3 | NA | TRBV6-1 | few
CASRGTGLYNEQFF | TGTGCCAGTAGGGGCACGGGACTCTACAATGAGCAGTTCTTC | TRBJ2-1 | NA | TRBV19 | medium-sized
CASSHPGTGYEKLFF | TGTGCCAGTAGTCACCCCGGGACAGGGTATGAAAAACTGTTTTTT | TRBJ1-4 | TRBD1 | TRBV19 | few
CSAEEPGRKGEGYTF | TGCAGTGCTGAAGAGCCGGGACGGAAGGGGGAGGGCTACACCTTC | TRBJ1-2 | NA | TRBV20-1 | NA
CASSFGGEGEQFF | TGTGCCAGCAGTTTTGGGGGGGAAGGTGAGCAGTTCTTC | TRBJ2-1 | TRBD2 | TRBV27 | NA
CASSEQGGRQGAMRGYTF | TGTGCCAGCAGTGAACAGGGGGGGAGACAGGGCGCCATGCGAGGCTACACCTTC | TRBJ1-2 | TRBD1 | TRBV6-5 | few
CASGAGTSGSTEQFF | TGTGCCAGCGGCGCCGGGACTAGCGGTTCCACTGAGCAGTTCTTC | TRBJ2-1 | TRBD2 | TRBV6-5 | NA
CASSLGIHTEAFF | TGTGCCAGCAGCCTAGGGATACACACTGAAGCTTTCTTT | TRBJ1-1 | NA | TRBV7-4 | NA
CASSQGSFFRAFF | TGTGCCAGCAGCCAAGGCAGCTTTTTCCGAGCTTTCTTT | TRBJ1-1 | NA | TRBV6-6 | few
CASSQPSLLYEQYF | TGTGCCAGCAGCCAGCCTAGCTTACTATACGAGCAGTACTTC | TRBJ2-7 | NA | TRBV11-3 | few
CASSLYTGRMNTEDFF | TGTGCCAGTAGTCTTTACACCGGACGCATGAACACTGAAGATTTCTTT | TRBJ1-1 | NA | TRBV19 | NA
CASTKDRGHSPLHF | TGTGCCAGCACCAAGGACAGGGGGCATTCACCCCTCCACTTT | TRBJ1-6 | TRBD1 | TRBV5-6 | medium-sized
CASSSYRTGSGANVLTF | TGTGCCAGCAGCTCATATCGGACAGGGTCGGGGGCCAACGTCCTGACTTTC | TRBJ2-6 | TRBD1 | TRBV5-6 | medium-sized
CASSLGGGRNQPQHF | TGCGCCAGCAGCTTGGGTGGGGGTCGCAATCAGCCCCAGCATTTT | TRBJ1-5 | NA | TRBV5-1 | NA
CASRKIQGWNTEAFF | TGTGCCAGCAGGAAAATACAGGGCTGGAACACTGAAGCTTTCTTT | TRBJ1-1 | NA | TRBV12-3/TRBV12-4 | NA